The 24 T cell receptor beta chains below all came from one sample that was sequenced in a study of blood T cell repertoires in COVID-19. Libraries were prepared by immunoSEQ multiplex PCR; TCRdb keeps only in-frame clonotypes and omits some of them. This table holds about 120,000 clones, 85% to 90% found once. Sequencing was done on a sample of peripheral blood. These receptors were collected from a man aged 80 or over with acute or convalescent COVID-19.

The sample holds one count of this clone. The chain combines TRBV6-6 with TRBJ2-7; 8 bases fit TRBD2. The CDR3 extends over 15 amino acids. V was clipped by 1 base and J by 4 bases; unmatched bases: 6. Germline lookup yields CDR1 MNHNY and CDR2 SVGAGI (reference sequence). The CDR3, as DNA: TGTGCCAGCAGTTACTGGGAGGCGGGGGGATACGAGCAGTACTTC. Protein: CASSYWEAGGYEQYF.

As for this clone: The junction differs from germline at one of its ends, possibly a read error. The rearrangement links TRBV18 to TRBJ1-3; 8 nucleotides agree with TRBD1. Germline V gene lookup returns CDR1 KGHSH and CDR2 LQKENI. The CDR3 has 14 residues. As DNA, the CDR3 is TGTGCCAGCTCCCCACAGGGGGCTGGAAACACCATATATTTT. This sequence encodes CASSPQGAGNTIYF.

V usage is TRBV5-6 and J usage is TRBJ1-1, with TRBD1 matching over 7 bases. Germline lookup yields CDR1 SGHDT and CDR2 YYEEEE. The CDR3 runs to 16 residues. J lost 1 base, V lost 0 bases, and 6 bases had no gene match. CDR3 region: CASSLGMGQKNTEAFF. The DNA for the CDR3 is TGTGCCAGCAGCTTGGGAATGGGACAGAAGAACACTGAAGCTTTCTTT.

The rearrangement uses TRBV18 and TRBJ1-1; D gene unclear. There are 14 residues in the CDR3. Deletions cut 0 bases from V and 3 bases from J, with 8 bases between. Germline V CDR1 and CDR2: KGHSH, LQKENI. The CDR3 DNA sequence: TGTGCCAGCTCACCACCGCGGATTGACACTGAAGCTTTCTTT. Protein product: CASSPPRIDTEAFF.

In nucleotides, the CDR3 is TGTGCCAGCAGGGAGAACTCTGGAAACACCATATATTTT. It is translated as CASRENSGNTIYF. The chain has TRBV12-3 or TRBV12-4 and TRBJ1-3; D gene uncertain. The V gene lost 6 bases and the J gene lost 0 bases, with 6 bases spanning the gap. CDR3 length: 13 residues.

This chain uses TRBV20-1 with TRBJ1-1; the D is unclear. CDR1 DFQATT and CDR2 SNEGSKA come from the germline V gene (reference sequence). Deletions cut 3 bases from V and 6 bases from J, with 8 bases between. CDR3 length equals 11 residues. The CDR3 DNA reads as TGCAGTGCTAGCGAGAAACCTGAAGCTTTCTTT. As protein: CSASEKPEAFF.

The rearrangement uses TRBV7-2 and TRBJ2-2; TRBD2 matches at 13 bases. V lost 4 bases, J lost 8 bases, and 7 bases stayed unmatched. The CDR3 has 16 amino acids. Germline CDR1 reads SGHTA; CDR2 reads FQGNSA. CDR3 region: CASSYGLAGVKGELFF. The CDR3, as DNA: TGTGCCAGCAGCTACGGACTAGCGGGAGTCAAGGGGGAGCTGTTTTTT. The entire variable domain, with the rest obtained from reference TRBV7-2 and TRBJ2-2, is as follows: GAGVSQSPSNKVTEKGKDVELRCDPISGHTALYWYRQSLGQGLEFLIYFQGNSAPDKSGLPSDRFSAERTGGSVSTLTIQRTQQEDSAVYLCASSYGLAGVKGELFFGEGSRLTVL.

This CDR3 is CASSPRGLAVSDTQYF. The CDR3 nucleotides read TGTGCCAGCAGCCCCCGGGGACTAGCAGTTTCGGATACGCAGTATTTT. This chain connects TRBV7-2 to TRBJ2-3; 9 bases fit TRBD2. CDR3 size: 16 residues. Unmatched junction bases numbered 12, after V lost 5 bases and J lost 6 bases. CDR1 is SGHTA and CDR2 is FQGNSA in the germline V gene.

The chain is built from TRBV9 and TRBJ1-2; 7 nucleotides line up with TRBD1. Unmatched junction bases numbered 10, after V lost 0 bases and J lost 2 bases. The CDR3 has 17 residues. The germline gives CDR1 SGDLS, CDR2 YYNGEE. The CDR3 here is CASSVGPTQGSNYGYTF. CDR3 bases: TGTGCCAGCAGCGTAGGCCCTACACAGGGGTCCAACTATGGCTACACCTTC.

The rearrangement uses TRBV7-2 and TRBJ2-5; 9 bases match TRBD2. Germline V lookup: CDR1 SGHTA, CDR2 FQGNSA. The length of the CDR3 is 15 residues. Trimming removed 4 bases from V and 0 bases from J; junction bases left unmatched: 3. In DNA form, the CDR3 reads TGTGCCAGCAGCTCCCTAGCGGGATACCAAGAGACCCAGTACTTC. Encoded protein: CASSSLAGYQETQYF.

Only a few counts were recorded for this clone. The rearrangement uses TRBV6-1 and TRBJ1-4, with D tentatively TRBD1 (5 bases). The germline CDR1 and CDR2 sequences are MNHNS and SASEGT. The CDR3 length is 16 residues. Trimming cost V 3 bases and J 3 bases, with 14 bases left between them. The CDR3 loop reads CASSERDPRANEKLFF. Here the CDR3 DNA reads TGTGCCAGCAGTGAGCGGGACCCTCGGGCTAATGAAAAACTGTTTTTT.

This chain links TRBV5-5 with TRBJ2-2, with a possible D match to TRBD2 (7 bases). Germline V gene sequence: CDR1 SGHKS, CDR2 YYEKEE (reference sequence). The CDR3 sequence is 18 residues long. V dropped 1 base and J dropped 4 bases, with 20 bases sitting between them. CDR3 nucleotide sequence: TGTGCCAGCAGCTTGATCATCGTGGGAGGGGGGAGCACCGGGGAGCTGTTTTTT. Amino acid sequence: CASSLIIVGGGSTGELFF. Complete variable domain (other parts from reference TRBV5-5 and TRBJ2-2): DAGVTQSPTHLIKTRGQQVTLRCSPISGHKSVSWYQQVLGQGPQFIFQYYEKEERGRGNFPDRFSARQFPNYSSELNVNALLLGDSALYLCASSLIIVGGGSTGELFFGEGSRLTVL.

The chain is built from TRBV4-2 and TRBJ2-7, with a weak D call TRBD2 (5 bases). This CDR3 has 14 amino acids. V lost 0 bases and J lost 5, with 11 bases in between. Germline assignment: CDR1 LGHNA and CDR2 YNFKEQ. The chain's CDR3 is CASSQDPSGNEQYF. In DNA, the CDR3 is TGTGCCAGCAGCCAAGATCCCTCCGGGAACGAGCAGTACTTC.

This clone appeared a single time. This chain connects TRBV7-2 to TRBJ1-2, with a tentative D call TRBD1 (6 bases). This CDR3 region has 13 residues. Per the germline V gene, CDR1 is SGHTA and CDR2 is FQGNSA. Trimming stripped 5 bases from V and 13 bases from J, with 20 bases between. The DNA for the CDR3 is TGTGCCAGCAGCACAGGGATAGGGCAGGGGATCACCTTC. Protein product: CASSTGIGQGITF.

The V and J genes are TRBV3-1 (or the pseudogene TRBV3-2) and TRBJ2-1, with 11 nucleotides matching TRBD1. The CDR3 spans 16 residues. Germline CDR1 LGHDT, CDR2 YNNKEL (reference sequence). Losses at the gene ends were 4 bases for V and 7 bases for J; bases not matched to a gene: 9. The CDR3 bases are TGTGCCAGCAGCCGACCTACCGGGACAGGGGGAAATGAGCAGTTCTTC. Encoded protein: CASSRPTGTGGNEQFF.

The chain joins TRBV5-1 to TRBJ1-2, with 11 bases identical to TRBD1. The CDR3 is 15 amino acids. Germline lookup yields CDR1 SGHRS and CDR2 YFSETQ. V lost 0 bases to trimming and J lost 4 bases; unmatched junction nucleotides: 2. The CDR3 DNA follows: TGCGCCAGCAGCTTGGGCGGACAGGGGGCCTATGGCTACACCTTC. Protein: CASSLGGQGAYGYTF.

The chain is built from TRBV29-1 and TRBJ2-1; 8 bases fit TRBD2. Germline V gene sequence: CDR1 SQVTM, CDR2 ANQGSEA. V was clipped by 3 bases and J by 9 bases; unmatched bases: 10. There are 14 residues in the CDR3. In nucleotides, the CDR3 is TGCAGCGTTGAGGCTGAGCGGGAGTCTGGTGAGCAGTTCTTC. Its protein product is CSVEAERESGEQFF.

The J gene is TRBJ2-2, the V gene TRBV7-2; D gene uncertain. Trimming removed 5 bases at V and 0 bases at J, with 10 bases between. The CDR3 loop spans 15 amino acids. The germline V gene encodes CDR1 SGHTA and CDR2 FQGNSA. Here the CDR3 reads CASSHPAANTGELFF. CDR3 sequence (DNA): TGTGCCAGCAGCCACCCGGCGGCGAACACCGGGGAGCTGTTTTTT.

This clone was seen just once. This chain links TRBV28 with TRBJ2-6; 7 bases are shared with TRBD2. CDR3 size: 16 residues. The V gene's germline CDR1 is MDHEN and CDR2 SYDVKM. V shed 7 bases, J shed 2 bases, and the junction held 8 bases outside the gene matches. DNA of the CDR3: TGTGCCAGCATTGGGTCGGGAGGAGCTGGGGCCAACGTCCTGACTTTC. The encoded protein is CASIGSGGAGANVLTF.

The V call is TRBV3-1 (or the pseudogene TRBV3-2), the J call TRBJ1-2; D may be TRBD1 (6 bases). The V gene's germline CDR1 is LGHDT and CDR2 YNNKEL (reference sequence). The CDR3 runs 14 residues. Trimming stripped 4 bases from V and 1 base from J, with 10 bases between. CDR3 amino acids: CASSRGQNNYGYTF. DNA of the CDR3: TGTGCCAGCAGCCGGGGACAAAATAACTATGGCTACACCTTC.

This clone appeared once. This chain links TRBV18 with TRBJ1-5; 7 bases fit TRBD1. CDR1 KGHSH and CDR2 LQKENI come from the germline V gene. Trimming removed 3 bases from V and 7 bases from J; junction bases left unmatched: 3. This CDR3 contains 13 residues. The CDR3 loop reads CASSPGTDQPQHF. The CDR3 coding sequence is TGTGCCAGCTCACCCGGGACAGACCAGCCCCAGCATTTT.

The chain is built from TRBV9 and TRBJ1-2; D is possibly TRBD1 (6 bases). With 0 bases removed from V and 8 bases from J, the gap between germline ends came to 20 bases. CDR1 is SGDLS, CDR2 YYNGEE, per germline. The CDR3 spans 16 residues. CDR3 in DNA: TGTGCCAGCAGCGTAGCAGGGGCCCCGGCTTTAGGGGGCTACACCTTC. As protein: CASSVAGAPALGGYTF.

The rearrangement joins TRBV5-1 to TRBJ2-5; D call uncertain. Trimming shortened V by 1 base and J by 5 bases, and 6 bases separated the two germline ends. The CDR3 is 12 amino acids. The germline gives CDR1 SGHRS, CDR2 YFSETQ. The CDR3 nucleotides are TGCGCCAGCAGCTTGTCGTTCGAGACCCAGTACTTC. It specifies CASSLSFETQYF.

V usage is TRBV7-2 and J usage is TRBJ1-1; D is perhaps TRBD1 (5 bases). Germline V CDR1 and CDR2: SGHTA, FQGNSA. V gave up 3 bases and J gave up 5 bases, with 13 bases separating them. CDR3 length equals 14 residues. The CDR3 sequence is CASSFRLGVTEAFF. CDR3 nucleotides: TGTGCCAGCAGCTTCCGCCTAGGGGTGACTGAAGCTTTCTTT.